In its sample, the clone carrying this T cell receptor beta chain was seen many times. Antigen unknown. With V trimmed by 2 bases and J by 5 bases, 7 bases remained unmatched. CDR3 length equals 15 residues. Germline loops: CDR1 SGHTA, CDR2 FQGNSA. The source of the sample is a study of T cell repertoires in cytomegalovirus infection. Each CDR3 protein is one row after TCRdb ran MiXCR on the reads. The repertoire holds roughly 500,000 distinct CDR3 sequences, with 33% as singletons. The TCR was taken from a human donor in good health (CMV status not recorded). Some clones in this sample may be carry-over from other donors' samples. The specimen was cultured PBMCs, collected from culture after CMV antigen stimulation. The chain recombines TRBV7-2 with TRBJ1-2, with 8 positions matching TRBD1. CDR3 sequence reads: CASSLQGALGYGYTF. The CDR3 DNA is TGTGCCAGCAGCTTACAGGGGGCATTGGGTTATGGCTACACCTTC.